The entry that follows covers one TCR delta chain sequence. The protein TCRdb gives is from a much larger clone and does not agree with this DNA's translation at residue 6, likely a read error; the protein shown here comes from the DNA. The data are from a study of gamma-delta chains in newborns, infants, children. Study as a whole: Polyclonal expansion of innate γδ T cells after birth follows microbial exposure.

The CDR3 sequence is 14 residues long. Germline V gene data show CDR1 as GEAIGNYY and CDR2 as EKD. The V gene lost 0 bases and the J gene lost 8 bases, with 15 bases spanning the gap. TCRdb called clones from the reads again using CATT. This sample has around 1,300 delta-chain clones, with about 1.1% found just once. This receptor was taken from a child in good health. The genes are TRDV2 and TRDJ1; D might be TRDD3 (5 bases). Sequencing used blood. CDR3 sequence: CACDTFGSRGKLIF. CDR3 DNA sequence: TGTGCCTGTGACACCTTTGGGTCCCGGGGGAAACTCATCTTT.